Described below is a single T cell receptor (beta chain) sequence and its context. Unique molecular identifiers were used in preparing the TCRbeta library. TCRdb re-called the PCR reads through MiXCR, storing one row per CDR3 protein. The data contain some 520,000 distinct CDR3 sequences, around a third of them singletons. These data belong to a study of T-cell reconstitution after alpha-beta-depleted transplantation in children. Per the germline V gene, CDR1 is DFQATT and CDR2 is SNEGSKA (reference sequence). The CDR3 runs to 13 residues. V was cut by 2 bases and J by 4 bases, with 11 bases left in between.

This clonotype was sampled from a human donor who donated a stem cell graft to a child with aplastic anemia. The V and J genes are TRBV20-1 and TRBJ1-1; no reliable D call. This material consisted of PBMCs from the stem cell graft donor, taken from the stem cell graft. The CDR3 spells CSARPPRSTEAFF. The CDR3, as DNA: TGCAGTGCTAGACCCCCTCGGAGCACTGAAGCTTTCTTT.